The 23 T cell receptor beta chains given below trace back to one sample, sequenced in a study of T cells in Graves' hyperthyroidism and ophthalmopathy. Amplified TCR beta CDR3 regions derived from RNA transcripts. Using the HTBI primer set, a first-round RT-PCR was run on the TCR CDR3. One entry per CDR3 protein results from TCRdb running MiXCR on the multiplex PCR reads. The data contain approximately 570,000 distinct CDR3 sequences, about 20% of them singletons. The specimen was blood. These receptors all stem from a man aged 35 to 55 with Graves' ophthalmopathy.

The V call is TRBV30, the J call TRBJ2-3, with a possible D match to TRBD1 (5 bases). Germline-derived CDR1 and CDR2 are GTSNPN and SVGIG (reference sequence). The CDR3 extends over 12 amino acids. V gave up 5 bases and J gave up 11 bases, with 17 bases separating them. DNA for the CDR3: TGTGCCTGGGGAGACAGTGCCTCCAAGCAGTATTTT. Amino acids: CAWGDSASKQYF.

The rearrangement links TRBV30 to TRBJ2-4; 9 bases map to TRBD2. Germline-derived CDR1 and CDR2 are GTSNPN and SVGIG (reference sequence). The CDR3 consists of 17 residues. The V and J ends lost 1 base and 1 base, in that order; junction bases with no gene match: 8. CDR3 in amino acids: CAWSERLAVYAKNIQYF. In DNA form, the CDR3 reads TGTGCCTGGAGTGAGCGACTAGCGGTTTATGCCAAAAACATTCAGTACTTC.

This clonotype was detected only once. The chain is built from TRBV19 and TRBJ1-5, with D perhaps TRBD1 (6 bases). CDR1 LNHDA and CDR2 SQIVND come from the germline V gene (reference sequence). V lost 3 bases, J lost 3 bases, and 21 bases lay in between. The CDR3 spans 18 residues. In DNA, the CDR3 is TGTGCCAGTAGTATCTCAGGGACCTCTAGGGGGTCCAATCAGCCCCAGCATTTT. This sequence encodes CASSISGTSRGSNQPQHF.

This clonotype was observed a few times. This CDR3 is CASSQGGANVLTF. CDR3 nucleotide sequence: TGTGCCAGCTCGCAAGGTGGGGCCAACGTCCTGACTTTC. J is TRBJ2-6 and V is TRBV19, with D hard to call. Germline V gene data show CDR1 as LNHDA and CDR2 as SQIVND (reference sequence). CDR3 size: 13 residues. Trimming cost V 9 bases and J 3 bases, with 9 bases left between them.

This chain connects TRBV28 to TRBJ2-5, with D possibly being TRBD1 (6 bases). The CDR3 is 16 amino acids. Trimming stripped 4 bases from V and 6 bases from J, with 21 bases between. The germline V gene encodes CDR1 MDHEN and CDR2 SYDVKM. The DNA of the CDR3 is TGTGCCAGCAGTTCCGCAGGGGTGGAAACTAGAAAGACCCAGTACTTC. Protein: CASSSAGVETRKTQYF. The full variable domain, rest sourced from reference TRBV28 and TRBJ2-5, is DVKVTQSSRYLVKRTGEKVFLECVQDMDHENMFWYRQDPGLGLRLIYFSYDVKMKEKGDIPEGYSVSREKKERFSLILESASTNQTSMYLCASSSAGVETRKTQYFGPGTRLLVL.

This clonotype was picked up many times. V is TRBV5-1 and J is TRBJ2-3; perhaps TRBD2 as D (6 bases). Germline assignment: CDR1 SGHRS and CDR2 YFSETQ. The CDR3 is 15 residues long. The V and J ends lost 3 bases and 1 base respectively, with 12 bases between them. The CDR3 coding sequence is TGCGCCAGCAGCTGGAGGGACTCTCGCACAGATACGCAGTATTTT. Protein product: CASSWRDSRTDTQYF.

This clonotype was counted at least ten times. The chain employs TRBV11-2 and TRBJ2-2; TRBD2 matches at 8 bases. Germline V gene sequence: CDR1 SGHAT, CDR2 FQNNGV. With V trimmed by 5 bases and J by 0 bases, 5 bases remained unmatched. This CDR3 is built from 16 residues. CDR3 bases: TGTGCCAGCAGCCAGCGGGGGCGGGCGAACACCGGGGAGCTGTTTTTT. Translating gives CASSQRGRANTGELFF.

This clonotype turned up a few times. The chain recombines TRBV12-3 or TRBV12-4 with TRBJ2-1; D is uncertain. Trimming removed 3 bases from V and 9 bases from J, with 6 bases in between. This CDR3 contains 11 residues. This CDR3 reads CASSLGFEQFF. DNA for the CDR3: TGTGCCAGCAGTTTGGGGTTTGAGCAGTTCTTC.

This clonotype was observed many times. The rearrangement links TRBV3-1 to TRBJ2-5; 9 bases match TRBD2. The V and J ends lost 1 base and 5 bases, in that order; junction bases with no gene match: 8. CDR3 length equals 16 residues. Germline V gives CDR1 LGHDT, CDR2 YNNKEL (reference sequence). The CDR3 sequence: CASSQGSSGVPETQYF. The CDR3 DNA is TGTGCCAGCAGCCAAGGGTCTAGCGGGGTACCGGAGACCCAGTACTTC.

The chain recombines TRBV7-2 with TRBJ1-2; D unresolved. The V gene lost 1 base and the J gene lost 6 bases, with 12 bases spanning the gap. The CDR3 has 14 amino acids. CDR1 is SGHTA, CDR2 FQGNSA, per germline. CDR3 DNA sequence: TGTGCCAGCAGCTTAGGGCCCCTGGAGGATGGCTACACCTTC. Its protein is CASSLGPLEDGYTF.

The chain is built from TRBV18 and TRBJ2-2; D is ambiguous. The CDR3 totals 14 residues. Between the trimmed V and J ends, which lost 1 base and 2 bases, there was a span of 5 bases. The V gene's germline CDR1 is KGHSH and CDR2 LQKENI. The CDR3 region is CASSPQDNTGELFF. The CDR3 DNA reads TGTGCCAGCTCACCACAAGATAACACCGGGGAGCTGTTTTTT.

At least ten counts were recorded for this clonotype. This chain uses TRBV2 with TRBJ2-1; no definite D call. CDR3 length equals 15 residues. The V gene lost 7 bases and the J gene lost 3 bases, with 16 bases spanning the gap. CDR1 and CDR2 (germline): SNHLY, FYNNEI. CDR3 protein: CASKGDSQDYNEQFF. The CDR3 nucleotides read TGTGCCAGCAAAGGAGACTCCCAGGACTACAATGAGCAGTTCTTC.

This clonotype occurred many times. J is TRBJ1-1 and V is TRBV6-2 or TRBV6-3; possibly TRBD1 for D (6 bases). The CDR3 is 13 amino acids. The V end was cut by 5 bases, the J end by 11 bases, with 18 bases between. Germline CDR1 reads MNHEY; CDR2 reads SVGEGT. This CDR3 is CASSLTGGARAFF. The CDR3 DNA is TGTGCCAGCAGTCTAACGGGGGGCGCGAGGGCTTTCTTT.

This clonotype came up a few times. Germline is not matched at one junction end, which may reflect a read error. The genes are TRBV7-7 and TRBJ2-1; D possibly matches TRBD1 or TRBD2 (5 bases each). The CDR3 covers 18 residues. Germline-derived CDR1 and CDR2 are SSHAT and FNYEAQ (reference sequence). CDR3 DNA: TGTGCTAGCAGCTTAGGCCCCCCGGGACCGGGCTCCTACAATGAGCAGTTCTTC. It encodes CASSLGPPGPGSYNEQFF.

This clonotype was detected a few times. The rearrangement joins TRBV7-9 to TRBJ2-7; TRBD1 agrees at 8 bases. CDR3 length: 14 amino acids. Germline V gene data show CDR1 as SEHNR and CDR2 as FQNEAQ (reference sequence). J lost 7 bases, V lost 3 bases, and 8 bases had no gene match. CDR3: CASSLGQEFGEQYF. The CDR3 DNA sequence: TGTGCCAGCAGCTTGGGACAGGAGTTTGGGGAGCAGTACTTC.

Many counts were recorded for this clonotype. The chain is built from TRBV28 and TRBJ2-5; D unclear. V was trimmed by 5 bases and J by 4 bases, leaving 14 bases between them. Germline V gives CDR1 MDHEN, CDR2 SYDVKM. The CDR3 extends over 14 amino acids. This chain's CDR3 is CASSRRTGSETQYF. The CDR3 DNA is TGTGCCAGCAGTCGACGGACCGGGTCAGAGACCCAGTACTTC.

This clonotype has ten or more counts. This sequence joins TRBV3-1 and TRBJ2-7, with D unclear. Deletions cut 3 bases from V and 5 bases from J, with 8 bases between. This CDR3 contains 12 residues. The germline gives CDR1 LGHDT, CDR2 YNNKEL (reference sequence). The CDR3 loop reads CASSQWSNEQYF. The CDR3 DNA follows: TGTGCCAGCAGCCAGTGGAGCAACGAGCAGTACTTC.

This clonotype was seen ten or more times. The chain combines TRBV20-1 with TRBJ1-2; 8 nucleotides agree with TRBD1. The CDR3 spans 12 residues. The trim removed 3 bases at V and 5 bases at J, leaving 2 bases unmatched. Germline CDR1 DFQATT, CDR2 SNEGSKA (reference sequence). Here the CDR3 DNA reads TGCAGTGCTAGGTGGACAGGGTATGGCTACACCTTC. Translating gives CSARWTGYGYTF.

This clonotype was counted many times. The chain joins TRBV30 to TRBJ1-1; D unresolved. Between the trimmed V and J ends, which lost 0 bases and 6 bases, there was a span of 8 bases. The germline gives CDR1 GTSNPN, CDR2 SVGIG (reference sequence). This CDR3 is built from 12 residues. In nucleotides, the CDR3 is TGTGCCTGGAGTGTACGTATCGCTGAAGCTTTCTTT. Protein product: CAWSVRIAEAFF.

CDR3 sequence (DNA): TGTGCCAGCAGCCCCGGACAGGGGGCGGAGGCACCCCTCCACTTT. Translation gives CASSPGQGAEAPLHF. This chain connects TRBV3-1 to TRBJ1-6, with 11 bases that match TRBD1. Germline lookup yields CDR1 LGHDT and CDR2 YNNKEL (reference sequence). The CDR3 extends over 15 amino acids. The junction had 7 bases not matched to a gene; V was cut back by 4 bases and J by 11 bases.

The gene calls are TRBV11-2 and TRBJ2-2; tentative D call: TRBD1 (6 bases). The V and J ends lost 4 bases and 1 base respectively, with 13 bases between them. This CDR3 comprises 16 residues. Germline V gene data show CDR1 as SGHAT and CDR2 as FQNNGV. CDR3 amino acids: CASSSLGGLNTGELFF. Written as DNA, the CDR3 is TGTGCCAGCAGCTCCTTAGGGGGTTTGAACACCGGGGAGCTGTTTTTT.

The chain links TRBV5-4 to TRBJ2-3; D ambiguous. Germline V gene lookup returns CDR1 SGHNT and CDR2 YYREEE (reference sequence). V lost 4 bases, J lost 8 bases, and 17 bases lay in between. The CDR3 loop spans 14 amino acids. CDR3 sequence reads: CASSDLDRPTTQYF. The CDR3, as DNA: TGTGCCAGCAGCGACTTGGACCGCCCCACTACGCAGTATTTT.

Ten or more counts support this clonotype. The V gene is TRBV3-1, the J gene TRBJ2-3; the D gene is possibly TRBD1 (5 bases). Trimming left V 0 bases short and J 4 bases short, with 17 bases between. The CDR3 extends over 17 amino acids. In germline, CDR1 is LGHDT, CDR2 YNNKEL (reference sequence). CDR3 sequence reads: CASSQDRGQGNPDTQYF. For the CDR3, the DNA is TGTGCCAGCAGCCAAGACCGCGGCCAGGGCAATCCAGATACGCAGTATTTT.